A selection of T cell receptor beta chains follows, all from one sample in a study of cytotoxic CD8 clonotypes in ibrutinib-treated CLL. Libraries were prepared by immunoSEQ multiplex PCR; TCRdb keeps only in-frame clonotypes and omits some of them. Of 200,000 or so clones in the sample, just under 80% are singletons; the top ten hold roughly 10%. The sample consisted of PBMCs, taken after 12 months of ibrutinib treatment. The source is a human donor with chronic lymphocytic leukemia. The CDR3 runs from the conserved cysteine through the conserved F or W. Each record gives: V gene, clone size, J gene, D gene, CDR3 DNA, CDR3 protein. A D gene is named only where the DNA matches it firmly. Expanded clones get a size class; other rows say once, few or many, or leave the size out.

v_gene: TRBV19; abundance: NA; j_gene: TRBJ2-7; d_gene: NA; CDR3nt: TGTGCCAGTAGCCCCCGGGACAACTACGAGCAGTACTTC; CDR3aa: CASSPRDNYEQYF
v_gene: TRBV15; abundance: NA; j_gene: TRBJ2-5; d_gene: NA; CDR3nt: TGTGCCACCAGCATCACCTCCGGGTCTGAAGAGACCCAGTACTTC; CDR3aa: CATSITSGSEETQYF
v_gene: TRBV5-8; abundance: NA; j_gene: TRBJ1-5; d_gene: NA; CDR3nt: TGTGCCAGCACCCCCCAGCGGAACAGCAATAGCAATCAGCCCCAGCATTTT; CDR3aa: CASTPQRNSNSNQPQHF
v_gene: TRBV11-2; abundance: NA; j_gene: TRBJ2-1; d_gene: NA; CDR3nt: TGTGCCAGCAGCTTCGGACTTTCTGCGGGTGAGCAGTTCTTC; CDR3aa: CASSFGLSAGEQFF
v_gene: TRBV4-1; abundance: NA; j_gene: TRBJ1-2; d_gene: TRBD1; CDR3nt: TGCGCCAGCAGCCAAGTGAGGGGACAGGGCTACACCTTC; CDR3aa: CASSQVRGQGYTF
v_gene: TRBV27; abundance: NA; j_gene: TRBJ2-7; d_gene: TRBD1; CDR3nt: TGTGCCAGCAGTTTGTATGAAGAGGGACAGGGTTTCTACGAGCAGTACTTC; CDR3aa: CASSLYEEGQGFYEQYF
v_gene: TRBV25-1; abundance: NA; j_gene: TRBJ2-2; d_gene: NA; CDR3nt: TGTGCCAGCAGATTCAGAGACACCGGGGAGCTGTTTTTT; CDR3aa: CASRFRDTGELFF
v_gene: TRBV5-1; abundance: NA; j_gene: TRBJ1-1; d_gene: NA; CDR3nt: TGCGCCAGCAGCTTGGAGGTTATCACTGAAGCTTTCTTT; CDR3aa: CASSLEVITEAFF
v_gene: TRBV27; abundance: NA; j_gene: TRBJ1-5; d_gene: TRBD1; CDR3nt: TGTGCCAGCAGTTTTCAGGGGGTACAGCCCCAGCATTTT; CDR3aa: CASSFQGVQPQHF
v_gene: TRBV5-1; abundance: NA; j_gene: TRBJ1-1; d_gene: NA; CDR3nt: TGCGCCAGCAGCGATACAGGGTTGGACACTGAAGCTTTCTTT; CDR3aa: CASSDTGLDTEAFF
v_gene: TRBV5-1; abundance: NA; j_gene: TRBJ2-3; d_gene: NA; CDR3nt: TGCGCCAGCAGGGCAGGGAGGCGGGCCGCTAGCACAGATACGCAGTATTTT; CDR3aa: CASRAGRRAASTDTQYF
v_gene: TRBV11-3; abundance: NA; j_gene: TRBJ2-1; d_gene: NA; CDR3nt: TGTGCCAGCAGCTTAAGGGGGGACGATGAGCAGTTCTTC; CDR3aa: CASSLRGDDEQFF
v_gene: TRBV21-1; abundance: NA; j_gene: TRBJ2-7; d_gene: NA; CDR3nt: TGTGCCAGCAGCAAGTCGGGCAGGACTCTCTACGAGCAGTACTTC; CDR3aa: CASSKSGRTLYEQYF
v_gene: TRBV5-1; abundance: NA; j_gene: TRBJ2-7; d_gene: TRBD2; CDR3nt: TGCGCCAGCAGCTCCTTAGCGGGAGTATCCGAGCAGTACTTC; CDR3aa: CASSSLAGVSEQYF
v_gene: TRBV11-2; abundance: once; j_gene: TRBJ2-7; d_gene: NA; CDR3nt: TGTGCCAGCAGCTTGGGGACCATGATCTACGAGCAGTACTTC; CDR3aa: CASSLGTMIYEQYF
v_gene: TRBV5-1; abundance: NA; j_gene: TRBJ2-1; d_gene: NA; CDR3nt: TGCGCCAGCAGCCGCCGGACGTGGGTGAGCTCCTACAATGAGCAGTTCTTC; CDR3aa: CASSRRTWVSSYNEQFF
v_gene: TRBV7-8; abundance: NA; j_gene: TRBJ2-3; d_gene: TRBD2; CDR3nt: TGTGCCAGCAGCTCCCGGCGGCTAGCGGGGGACACAGATACGCAGTATTTT; CDR3aa: CASSSRRLAGDTDTQYF
v_gene: TRBV10-3; abundance: NA; j_gene: TRBJ2-2; d_gene: NA; CDR3nt: TGTGCCATCAGTGTGGACAGAGGGAACACCGGGGAGCTGTTTTTT; CDR3aa: CAISVDRGNTGELFF
v_gene: TRBV18; abundance: NA; j_gene: TRBJ1-1; d_gene: TRBD1; CDR3nt: TGTGCCAGCTCACCACACAGGGACAGTGAAGCTTTCTTT; CDR3aa: CASSPHRDSEAFF
v_gene: TRBV6-1; abundance: NA; j_gene: TRBJ1-2; d_gene: NA; CDR3nt: TGTGCCAGCAACGAGGGCCTAGCTAATGGCTACACCTTC; CDR3aa: CASNEGLANGYTF
v_gene: TRBV6-1; abundance: once; j_gene: TRBJ2-7; d_gene: TRBD1; CDR3nt: TGTGCCAGCAAGGTGTCGGACAGGTCCTACGAGCAGTACTTC; CDR3aa: CASKVSDRSYEQYF
v_gene: TRBV5-1; abundance: NA; j_gene: TRBJ2-1; d_gene: NA; CDR3nt: TGCGCCAGCAGCCTGCAACCGGGACAAACCAACCTTTACAATGAGCAGTTCTTC; CDR3aa: CASSLQPGQTNLYNEQFF
v_gene: TRBV30; abundance: NA; j_gene: TRBJ1-1; d_gene: TRBD1; CDR3nt: TGTGCCTGGAGTTTCGGACAGGGGATAGCTTTCTTT; CDR3aa: CAWSFGQGIAFF
v_gene: TRBV5-1; abundance: NA; j_gene: TRBJ2-1; d_gene: NA; CDR3nt: TGCGCCAGTCAGGGCTACAATGAGCAGTTCTTC; CDR3aa: CASQGYNEQFF